This T cell receptor beta chain was profiled in a study of control samples from healthy donors and cancer patients (dated by TCRdb to the early 2020s). The CDR3 measures 14 amino acids from cysteine to phenylalanine. Only the CDR3 portion is preserved as DNA: 42 bases, with reading frame beginning at the first base. In the germline V gene (reference sequence), CDR1 corresponds to LNHDA and CDR2 to SQIVND. V and J are truncated by 0 bases and 7 bases respectively, leaving an intervening sequence of 12 bases. Of note for this clone: The antigen it recognizes is unknown. Nothing much larger sits one base from this clone, and base qualities are not available.

The library was prepared using the immunoSEQ multiplex PCR assay. TCRdb took over this immuneACCESS table, retaining in-frame rearrangements with V and J assigned. Such tables are incomplete; in checked studies, under half of the missing clones stem from an unresolved V gene, and the remainder is unexplained. Here the sample has 150,000 to 200,000 clones; approximately 94% occur a single time. The ten top clones hold approximately 1.5% of the sample. Rearrangement joined TRBV19 to TRBJ1-1; the D gene identity is not certain. This clonotype originated in a woman under 30 in good health. Sequencing was done on a sample of blood. The CDR3: CASSIEGSVGEAFF. The bases are TGTGCCAGTAGTATAGAAGGTTCTGTAGGTGAAGCTTTCTTT.